The next 17 T cell receptor beta chains were all read from a single sample in a study of cytomegalovirus exposure and HLA in healthy donors. A multiplex PCR was run with 60 Vbeta primers and 13 Jbeta primers. The protocol was immunoSEQ multiplex PCR, while the TCRdb copy is restricted to in-frame clones and leaves out a portion. The sample gives 200,000 or so clones, roughly 79% of which show up once; 1.5% to 2% is in the top ten. Sequenced input: PBMCs. Receptors originate from a man aged 18 to 30 in good health and CMV-seronegative.

This clone was counted only a few times. The chain couples TRBV15 to TRBJ2-5; the match to TRBD2 covers 7 bases. After removal of 1 base from V and 4 bases from J, the junction contained 6 bases not matched to a gene. Germline CDR1 LNHNV, CDR2 YYDKDF (reference sequence). CDR3 length: 15 residues. Here the CDR3 reads CATSRVAGERETQYF. The CDR3 DNA sequence: TGTGCCACCAGCAGAGTTGCGGGAGAGAGAGAGACCCAGTACTTC.

The DNA of the CDR3 is TGTGCCAGCAGTTTAGGACAGTTCACCTACGAGCAGTACTTC. This translates into CASSLGQFTYEQYF. The chain carries TRBV28 and TRBJ2-7; perhaps TRBD1 as D (6 bases). Trimming took 2 bases from V and 2 from J, leaving 10 bases between them. The germline CDR1 and CDR2 sequences are MDHEN and SYDVKM. The CDR3 extends over 14 amino acids. The whole variable domain, remainder taken from reference TRBV28 and TRBJ2-7, is DVKVTQSSRYLVKRTGEKVFLECVQDMDHENMFWYRQDPGLGLRLIYFSYDVKMKEKGDIPEGYSVSREKKERFSLILESASTNQTSMYLCASSLGQFTYEQYFGPGTRLTVT.

The rearrangement joins TRBV15 to TRBJ2-7, with D unclear. The length of the CDR3 is 14 residues. V was clipped by 1 base and J by 0 bases, with 7 bases between them. The germline gives CDR1 LNHNV, CDR2 YYDKDF (reference sequence). CDR3 in amino acids: CATSRVRFSYEQYF. The DNA of the CDR3 is TGTGCCACCAGCAGAGTGAGATTCTCCTACGAGCAGTACTTC.

V usage is TRBV7-6 and J usage is TRBJ1-4; 9 bases match TRBD1. CDR3 length: 18 amino acids. V trimming: 5 bases; J trimming: 0 bases; junction bases outside the gene matches: 10. Germline V gene lookup returns CDR1 SGHVS and CDR2 FNYEAQ. The CDR3 DNA reads TGTGCCAGCAGCGTCATGGCGGGACAGGGTGCAACTAATGAAAAACTGTTTTTT. This encodes CASSVMAGQGATNEKLFF.

V and J are TRBV7-2 and TRBJ2-3; 10 bases are shared with TRBD1. This CDR3 region has 18 residues. Germline lookup yields CDR1 SGHTA and CDR2 FQGNSA. Trimming cost V 4 bases and J 0 bases; bases outside gene matches: 10. In DNA, the CDR3 is TGTGCCAGCAGCTCCGACAGGGGGCGACCAACTAGCACAGATACGCAGTATTTT. Its translation: CASSSDRGRPTSTDTQYF.

The chain recombines TRBV29-1 with TRBJ2-6; D is perhaps TRBD2 (7 bases). Trimming removed 6 bases at V and 3 bases at J, with 15 bases between. The CDR3 loop spans 15 amino acids. CDR1 and CDR2 from the germline V gene are SQVTM and ANQGSEA. The CDR3 bases are TGCAGCGTACGGGGGGAGGGACATGGGGCCAACGTCCTGACTTTC. This translates into CSVRGEGHGANVLTF.

The V call is TRBV6-1, the J call TRBJ2-7; 8 bases agree with TRBD1. CDR3 length: 15 amino acids. Germline-derived CDR1 and CDR2 are MNHNS and SASEGT. Unmatched junction bases numbered 7, after V lost 6 bases and J lost 0 bases. DNA of the CDR3: TGTGCCAGCAGCCCAGGGGGCGAGAGCTCCTACGAGCAGTACTTC. Protein: CASSPGGESSYEQYF.

The rearrangement links TRBV9 to TRBJ1-1; 8 nucleotides align to TRBD1. Losses at the gene ends were 0 bases for V and 8 bases for J; bases not matched to a gene: 3. This CDR3 is 13 amino acids long. The V gene's germline CDR1 is SGDLS and CDR2 YYNGEE. For the CDR3, the DNA is TGTGCCAGCAGCGTAGGGACAGGGATAGAAGCTTTCTTT. This encodes CASSVGTGIEAFF.

This clone occurred once. The rearrangement uses TRBV9 and TRBJ2-7; 7 nucleotides match TRBD2. Trimming removed 0 bases from V and 4 bases from J; junction bases left unmatched: 7. This CDR3 is built from 15 residues. CDR1 is SGDLS, CDR2 YYNGEE, per germline. The CDR3 reads CASSVGQGGAYEQYF. The CDR3 bases are TGTGCCAGCAGCGTAGGGCAGGGAGGGGCTTACGAGCAGTACTTC.

This chain joins TRBV6-5 and TRBJ2-1; D is possibly TRBD2 (6 bases). This CDR3 is built from 16 residues. Looked up from germline, CDR1 is MNHEY and CDR2 is SVGAGI. V was cut by 2 bases and J by 7 bases, with 18 bases left in between. The CDR3 DNA reads TGTGCCAGCAGTTACACCAGGACTGGAGGGGCTAATGAGCAGTTCTTC. It specifies CASSYTRTGGANEQFF.

The V call is TRBV9, the J call TRBJ2-2; 11 nucleotides align to TRBD1. The CDR3 is made up of 16 amino acids. V gave up 4 bases and J gave up 4 bases; unmatched junction bases: 6. The germline V gene encodes CDR1 SGDLS and CDR2 YYNGEE. The CDR3 reads CASSPGQGAFTGELFF. The CDR3 DNA is TGTGCCAGCAGCCCCGGACAGGGGGCATTCACCGGGGAGCTGTTTTTT.

This chain links TRBV7-8 with TRBJ2-2; D remains unclear. In germline, CDR1 is SGHVS, CDR2 FQNEAQ. V was cut by 5 bases and J by 1 base, with 14 bases left in between. CDR3 length equals 16 residues. The CDR3 nucleotides are TGTGCCAGCAGCGTAGGTGTCAGGATGAACACCGGGGAGCTGTTTTTT. Translation: CASSVGVRMNTGELFF.

The J gene is TRBJ2-1, the V gene TRBV7-9, with 10 bases aligning to TRBD2. The CDR3 length is 15 residues. Germline V gene data show CDR1 as SEHNR and CDR2 as FQNEAQ (reference sequence). With V trimmed by 0 bases and J by 5 bases, 1 base remained unmatched. This CDR3 reads CASSLALAGHNEQFF. The DNA for the CDR3 is TGTGCCAGCAGCTTAGCACTAGCGGGACACAATGAGCAGTTCTTC.

J is TRBJ1-5 and V is TRBV7-9, with 7 bases that match TRBD1. After removal of 8 bases from V and 4 bases from J, the junction contained 11 bases not matched to a gene. CDR3 length: 15 residues. Per germline, CDR1 SEHNR and CDR2 FQNEAQ (reference sequence). CDR3: CASSNGGGGNQPQHF. The CDR3 region has the DNA TGTGCCAGCTCAAACGGAGGGGGCGGTAATCAGCCCCAGCATTTT.

The CDR3 DNA reads TGTGCCAGCAGTGAGAGCGGGGGTAACACCGGGGAGCTGTTTTTT. Its translation is CASSESGGNTGELFF. V and J are TRBV6-4 and TRBJ2-2, with TRBD2 matching 8 bases. Germline V lookup: CDR1 MRHNA, CDR2 SNTAGT. Unmatched junction bases numbered 2, after V lost 3 bases and J lost 2 bases. This CDR3 has 15 amino acids.

The chain links TRBV19 to TRBJ1-1, with TRBD1 matching 11 bases. CDR1 and CDR2 from the germline V gene are LNHDA and SQIVND (reference sequence). J lost 2 bases, V lost 3 bases, and 14 bases had no gene match. The CDR3 has 19 amino acids. The CDR3 loop reads CASSITPTRTGGSNTEAFF. For the CDR3, the DNA is TGTGCCAGTAGTATTACTCCCACCCGGACAGGGGGCTCAAACACTGAAGCTTTCTTT.

Details on this clone: A read error may produce the germline difference seen at one junction end. V and J are TRBV4-1 and TRBJ2-6, with TRBD1 matching over 9 bases. The CDR3 sequence is 14 residues long. Germline V gives CDR1 MGHRA, CDR2 YSYEKL. The CDR3 DNA follows: TGCGCCAGCAGCCAAGAGACAGGGGGCAACGTCCTGACTTTC. This codes for CASSQETGGNVLTF.